This T cell receptor beta chain was documented in a study of beta chain features in type 1 diabetes. Study context: The samples had 90 million to 130 million sorted cells examined in all. General study points: In patients and controls equally, PCR might favor templates that are shorter.

Notes on this clone: Antigen unknown.

This CDR3 is 15 amino acids long. V was pared by 3 bases and J by 0 bases, with 9 bases between. Germline CDR1 is KGHSH and CDR2 is LQKENI. All of the isolated RNA was reverse transcribed, so expressed TCRB transcripts were sequenced. The assay was immunoSEQ multiplex PCR, and TCRdb's table has in-frame clones only and misses some. This sample has under 950,000 clones, with roughly 16% found just once. CD4+ naive, central memory, regulatory and stem cell-like memory subsets were isolated by sorting on CD45RO/CCR7/CD25/CD127/CD95/CD27. The chain combines TRBV18 with TRBJ2-1, with D hard to call. This TCR came from a woman under 30 in good health. The specimen sequenced was naive CD4+ T cells from blood. CDR3 coding DNA: TGTGCCAGCTCACCGGTTGGATTCTCCTACAATGAGCAGTTCTTC. Protein sequence: CASSPVGFSYNEQFF.